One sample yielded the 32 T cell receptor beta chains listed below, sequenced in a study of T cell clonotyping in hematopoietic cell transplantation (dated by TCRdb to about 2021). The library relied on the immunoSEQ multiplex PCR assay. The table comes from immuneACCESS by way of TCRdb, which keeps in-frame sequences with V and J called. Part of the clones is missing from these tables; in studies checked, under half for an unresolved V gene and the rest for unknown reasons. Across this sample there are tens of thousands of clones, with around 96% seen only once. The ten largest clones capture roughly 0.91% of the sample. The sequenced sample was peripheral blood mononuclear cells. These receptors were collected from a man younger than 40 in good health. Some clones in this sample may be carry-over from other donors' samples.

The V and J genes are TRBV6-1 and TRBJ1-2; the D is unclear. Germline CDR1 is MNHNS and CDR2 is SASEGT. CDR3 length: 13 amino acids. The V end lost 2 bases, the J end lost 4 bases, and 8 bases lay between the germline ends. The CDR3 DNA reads TGTGCCAGCAGTGAACCGAACAGCTATGGCTACACCTTC. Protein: CASSEPNSYGYTF.

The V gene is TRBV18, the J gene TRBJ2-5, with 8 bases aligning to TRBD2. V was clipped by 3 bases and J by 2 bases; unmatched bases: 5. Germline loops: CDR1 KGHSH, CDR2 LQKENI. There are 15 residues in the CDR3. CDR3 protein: CASSPREGSQETQYF. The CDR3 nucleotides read TGTGCCAGCTCACCCCGGGAGGGCAGTCAAGAGACCCAGTACTTC.

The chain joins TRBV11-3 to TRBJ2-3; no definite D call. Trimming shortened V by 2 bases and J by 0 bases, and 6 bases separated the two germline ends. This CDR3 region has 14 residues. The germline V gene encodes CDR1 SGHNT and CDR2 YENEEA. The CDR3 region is CASSLLSSTDTQYF. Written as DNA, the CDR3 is TGTGCCAGCAGCTTACTTAGTAGCACAGATACGCAGTATTTT.

The CDR3 DNA sequence: TGTGCCAGCAGTTACTCCCCAGGGGGAAACACCATATATTTT. The encoded protein is CASSYSPGGNTIYF. This chain links TRBV6-5 with TRBJ1-3; a weak D match, TRBD1 (5 bases). Trimming took 0 bases from V and 4 from J, leaving 7 bases between them. The germline gives CDR1 MNHEY, CDR2 SVGAGI. The CDR3 spans 14 residues.

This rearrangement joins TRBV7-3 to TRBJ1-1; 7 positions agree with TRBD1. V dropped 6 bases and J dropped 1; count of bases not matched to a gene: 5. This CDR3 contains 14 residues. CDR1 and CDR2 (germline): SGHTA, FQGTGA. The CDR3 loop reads CASSPTGWNTEAFF. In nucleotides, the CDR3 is TGTGCCAGCAGTCCGACAGGGTGGAACACTGAAGCTTTCTTT. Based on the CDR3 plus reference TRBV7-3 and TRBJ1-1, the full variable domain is GAGVSQTPSNKVTEKGKYVELRCDPISGHTALYWYRQSLGQGPEFLIYFQGTGAADDSGLPNDRFFAVRPEGSVSTLKIQRTERGDSAVYLCASSPTGWNTEAFFGQGTRLTVV.

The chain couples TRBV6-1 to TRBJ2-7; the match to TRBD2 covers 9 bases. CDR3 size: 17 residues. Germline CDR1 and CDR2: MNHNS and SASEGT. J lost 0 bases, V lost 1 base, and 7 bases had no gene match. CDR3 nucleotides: TGTGCCAGCAGTGAAGAAGCGGGGGGCCCAAGCTCCTACGAGCAGTACTTC. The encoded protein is CASSEEAGGPSSYEQYF.

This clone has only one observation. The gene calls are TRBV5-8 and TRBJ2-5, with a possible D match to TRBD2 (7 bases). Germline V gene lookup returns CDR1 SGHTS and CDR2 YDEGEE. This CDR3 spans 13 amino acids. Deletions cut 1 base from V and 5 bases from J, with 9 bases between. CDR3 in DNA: TGTGCCAGCAGCTTGCGGGGGGCGGAGACCCAGTACTTC. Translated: CASSLRGAETQYF.

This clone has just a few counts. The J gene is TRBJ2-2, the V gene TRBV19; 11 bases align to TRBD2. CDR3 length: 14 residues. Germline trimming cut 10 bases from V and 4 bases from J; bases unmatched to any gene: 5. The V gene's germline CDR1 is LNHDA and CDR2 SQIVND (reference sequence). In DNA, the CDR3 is TGTGCCACCGGACTAGCGGGTGCCACCGGGGAGCTGTTTTTT. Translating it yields CATGLAGATGELFF.

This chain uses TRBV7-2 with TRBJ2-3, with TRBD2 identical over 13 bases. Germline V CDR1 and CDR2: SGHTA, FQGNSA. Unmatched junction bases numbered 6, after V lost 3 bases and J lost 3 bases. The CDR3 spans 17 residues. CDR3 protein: CASSFLRTSGRTDTQYF. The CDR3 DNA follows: TGTGCCAGCAGCTTCCTCCGGACTAGCGGGAGAACAGATACGCAGTATTTT.

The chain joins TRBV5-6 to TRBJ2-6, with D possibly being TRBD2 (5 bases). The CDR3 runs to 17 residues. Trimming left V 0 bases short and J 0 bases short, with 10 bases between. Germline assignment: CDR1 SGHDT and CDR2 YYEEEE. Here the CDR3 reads CASSLERWGSGANVLTF. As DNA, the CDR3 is TGTGCCAGCAGCTTGGAGCGGTGGGGCTCTGGGGCCAACGTCCTGACTTTC. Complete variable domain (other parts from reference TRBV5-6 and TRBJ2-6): DAGVTQSPTHLIKTRGQQVTLRCSPKSGHDTVSWYQQALGQGPQFIFQYYEEEERQRGNFPDRFSGHQFPNYSSELNVNALLLGDSALYLCASSLERWGSGANVLTFGAGSRLTVL.

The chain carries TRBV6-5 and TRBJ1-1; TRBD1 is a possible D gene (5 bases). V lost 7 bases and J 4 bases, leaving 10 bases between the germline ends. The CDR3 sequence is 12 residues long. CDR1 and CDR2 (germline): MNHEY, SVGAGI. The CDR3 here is CASTNGGTEAFF. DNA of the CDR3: TGTGCCAGCACCAATGGGGGCACTGAAGCTTTCTTT.

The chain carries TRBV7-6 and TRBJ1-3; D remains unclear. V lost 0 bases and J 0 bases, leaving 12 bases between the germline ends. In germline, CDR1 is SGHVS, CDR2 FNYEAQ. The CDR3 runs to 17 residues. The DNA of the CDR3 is TGTGCCAGCAGCTTAGCAGTAGCAGCCGACTCTGGAAACACCATATATTTT. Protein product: CASSLAVAADSGNTIYF.

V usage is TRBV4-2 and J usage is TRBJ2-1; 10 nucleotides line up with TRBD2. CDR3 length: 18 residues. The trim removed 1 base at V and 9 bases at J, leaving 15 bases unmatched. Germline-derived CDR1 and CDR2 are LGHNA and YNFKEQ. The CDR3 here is CASSQGPFLAGDRGEQFF. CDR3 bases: TGTGCCAGCAGCCAAGGTCCCTTCCTAGCGGGAGACAGGGGTGAGCAGTTCTTC.

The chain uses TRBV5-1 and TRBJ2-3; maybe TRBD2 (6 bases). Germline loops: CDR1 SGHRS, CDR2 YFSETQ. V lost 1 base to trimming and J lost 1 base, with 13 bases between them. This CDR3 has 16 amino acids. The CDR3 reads CASSLQSASGTDTQYF. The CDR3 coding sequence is TGCGCCAGCAGCTTGCAGTCAGCTAGCGGCACAGATACGCAGTATTTT.

This chain's CDR3 is CASSLSVGGNTGELFF. The CDR3 bases are TGTGCCAGCAGCTTATCAGTCGGGGGTAACACCGGGGAGCTGTTTTTT. This rearrangement joins TRBV11-2 to TRBJ2-2; a weak D match, TRBD2 (6 bases). This CDR3 is built from 16 residues. Trimming stripped 2 bases from V and 2 bases from J, with 12 bases between. CDR1 and CDR2 (germline): SGHAT, FQNNGV.

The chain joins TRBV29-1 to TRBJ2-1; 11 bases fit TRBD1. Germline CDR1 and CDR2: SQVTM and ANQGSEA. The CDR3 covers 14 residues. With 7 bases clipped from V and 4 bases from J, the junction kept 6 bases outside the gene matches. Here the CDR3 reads CSGGQGARYNEQFF. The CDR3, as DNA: TGCAGCGGCGGACAGGGGGCGAGGTACAATGAGCAGTTCTTC.

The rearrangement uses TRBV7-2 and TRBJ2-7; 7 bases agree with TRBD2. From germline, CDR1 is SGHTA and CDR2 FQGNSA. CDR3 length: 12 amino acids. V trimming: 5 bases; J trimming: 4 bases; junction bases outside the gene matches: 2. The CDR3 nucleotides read TGTGCCAGCAGCGGGGGGGTATACGAGCAGTACTTC. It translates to CASSGGVYEQYF.

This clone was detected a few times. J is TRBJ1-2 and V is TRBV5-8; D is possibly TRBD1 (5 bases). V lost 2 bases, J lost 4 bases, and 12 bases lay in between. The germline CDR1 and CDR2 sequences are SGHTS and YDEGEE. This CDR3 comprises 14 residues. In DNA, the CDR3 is TGTGCCAGCAGCTTAGGGGAAGTCGTCTATGGCTACACCTTC. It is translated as CASSLGEVVYGYTF.

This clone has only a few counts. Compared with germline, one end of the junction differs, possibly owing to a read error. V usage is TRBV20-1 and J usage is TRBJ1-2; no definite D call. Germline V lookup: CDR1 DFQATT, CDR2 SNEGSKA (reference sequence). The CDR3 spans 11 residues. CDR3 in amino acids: CSARAGNGYTF. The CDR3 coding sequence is TGCAGTGCCAGAGCCGGGAATGGCTACACCTTC.

CDR3 coding DNA: TGTGCCAGCAGACCGCCTAGGGCAACCATCACAGATACGCAGTATTTT. Its protein is CASRPPRATITDTQYF. This chain links TRBV13 with TRBJ2-3; D unclear. In germline, CDR1 is PRHDT, CDR2 FYEKMQ (reference sequence). The CDR3 has 16 amino acids. The ends were cut back, 6 bases at V and 2 bases at J, with 18 bases in the middle.

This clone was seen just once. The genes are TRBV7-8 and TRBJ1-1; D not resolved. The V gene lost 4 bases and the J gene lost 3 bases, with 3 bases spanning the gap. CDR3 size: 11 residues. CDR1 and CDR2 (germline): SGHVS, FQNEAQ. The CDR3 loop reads CASSSDTEAFF. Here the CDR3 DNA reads TGTGCCAGCAGCTCTGACACTGAAGCTTTCTTT.

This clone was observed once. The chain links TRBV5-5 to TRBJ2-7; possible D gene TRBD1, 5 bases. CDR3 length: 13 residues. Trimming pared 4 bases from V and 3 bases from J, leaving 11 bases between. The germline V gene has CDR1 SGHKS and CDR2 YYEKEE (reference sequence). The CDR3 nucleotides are TGTGCCAGCAGCCAAACTACAGGCTACGAGCAGTACTTC. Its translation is CASSQTTGYEQYF.

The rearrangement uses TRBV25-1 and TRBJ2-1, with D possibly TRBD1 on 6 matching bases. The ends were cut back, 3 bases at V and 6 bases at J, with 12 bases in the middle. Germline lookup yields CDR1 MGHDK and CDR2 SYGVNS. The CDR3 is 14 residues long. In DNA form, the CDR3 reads TGTGCCAGCAGTGAGCCAGGGGAAAGCAATGAGCAGTTCTTC. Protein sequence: CASSEPGESNEQFF.

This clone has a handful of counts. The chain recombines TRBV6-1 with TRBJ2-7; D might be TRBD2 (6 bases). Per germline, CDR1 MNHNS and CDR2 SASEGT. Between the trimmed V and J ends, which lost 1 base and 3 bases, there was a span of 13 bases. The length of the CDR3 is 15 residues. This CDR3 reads CASSEVVAESYEQYF. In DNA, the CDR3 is TGTGCCAGCAGTGAAGTGGTAGCGGAGAGCTACGAGCAGTACTTC.

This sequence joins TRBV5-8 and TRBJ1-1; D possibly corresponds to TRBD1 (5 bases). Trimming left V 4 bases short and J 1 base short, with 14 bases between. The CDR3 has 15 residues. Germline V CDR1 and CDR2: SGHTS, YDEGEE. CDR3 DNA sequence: TGTGCCAGCAGCCGGGACCGCATTGGGAACACTGAAGCTTTCTTT. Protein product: CASSRDRIGNTEAFF.

CDR3 DNA: TGCAGCGCCCCGCTAGCGGGGCTGAATGAGCAGTTCTTC. Protein sequence: CSAPLAGLNEQFF. The V and J genes are TRBV29-1 and TRBJ2-1; TRBD2 matches at 9 bases. Per germline, CDR1 SQVTM and CDR2 ANQGSEA. The V segment lost 7 bases and the J segment 7 bases; nucleotides outside the gene matches: 8. The CDR3 spans 13 residues.

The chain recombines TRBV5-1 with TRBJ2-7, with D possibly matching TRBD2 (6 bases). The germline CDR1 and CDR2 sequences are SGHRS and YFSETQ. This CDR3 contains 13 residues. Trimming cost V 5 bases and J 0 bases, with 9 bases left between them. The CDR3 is CASRNGSSYEQYF. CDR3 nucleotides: TGCGCCAGCAGAAACGGGAGCTCCTACGAGCAGTACTTC.

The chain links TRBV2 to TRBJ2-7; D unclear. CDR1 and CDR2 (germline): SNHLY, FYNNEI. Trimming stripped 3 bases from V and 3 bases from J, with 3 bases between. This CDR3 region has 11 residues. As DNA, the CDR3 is TGTGCCAGCAGTGACGACTACGAGCAGTACTTC. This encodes CASSDDYEQYF.

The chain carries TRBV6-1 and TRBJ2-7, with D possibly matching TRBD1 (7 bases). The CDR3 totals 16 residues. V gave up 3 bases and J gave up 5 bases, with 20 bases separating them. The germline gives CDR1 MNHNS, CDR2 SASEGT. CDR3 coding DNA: TGTGCCAGCAGTGACGCGGCGGTGGGCAGGGGGGACGAGCAGTACTTC. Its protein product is CASSDAAVGRGDEQYF.

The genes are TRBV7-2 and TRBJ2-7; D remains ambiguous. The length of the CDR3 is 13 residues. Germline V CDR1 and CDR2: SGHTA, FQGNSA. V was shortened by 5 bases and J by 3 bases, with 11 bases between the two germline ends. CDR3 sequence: CASSRPSLYEQYF. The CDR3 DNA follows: TGTGCCAGCAGCCGTCCCTCGCTCTACGAGCAGTACTTC.

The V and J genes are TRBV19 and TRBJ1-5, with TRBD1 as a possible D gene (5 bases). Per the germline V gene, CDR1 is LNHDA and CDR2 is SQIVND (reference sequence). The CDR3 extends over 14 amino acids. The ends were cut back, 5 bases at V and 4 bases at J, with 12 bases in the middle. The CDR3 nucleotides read TGTGCCAGTAGTCCCCGGGACCGGAATCAGCCCCAGCATTTT. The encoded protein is CASSPRDRNQPQHF.

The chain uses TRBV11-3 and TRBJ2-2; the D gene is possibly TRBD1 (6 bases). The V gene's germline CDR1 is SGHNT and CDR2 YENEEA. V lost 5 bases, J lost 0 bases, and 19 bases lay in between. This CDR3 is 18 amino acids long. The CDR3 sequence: CASSITPDRFANTGELFF. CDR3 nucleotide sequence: TGTGCCAGCAGCATAACTCCCGACAGGTTCGCGAACACCGGGGAGCTGTTTTTT. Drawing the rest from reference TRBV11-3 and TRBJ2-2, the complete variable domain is EAGVVQSPRYKIIEKKQPVAFWCNPISGHNTLYWYLQNLGQGPELLIRYENEEAVDDSQLPKDRFSAERLKGVDSTLKIQPAELGDSAVYLCASSITPDRFANTGELFFGEGSRLTVL.